This TCR beta chain was identified in a study of T cell repertoires in cytomegalovirus infection. Remarks on this clonotype: The antigen is unknown.

MiXCR, run by TCRdb on the reads, gives a single entry per CDR3 protein. The table has a few hundred thousand distinct CDR3 sequences, approximately 40% seen once. Study-wide results and caveats: Ex vivo responses were dominated by HLA-C-restricted CMV-specific TCR beta clonotypes.

The CDR3 is 15 amino acids. CDR1 MNHEY and CDR2 SVGEGT come from the germline V gene. V lost 6 bases to trimming and J lost 1 base, with 15 bases between them. The TCR was taken from a human donor in good health (CMV status not recorded). Some clones in this sample may be carry-over from other donors' samples. The gene calls are TRBV6-2 or TRBV6-3 and TRBJ1-1; a possible D gene is TRBD1 (5 bases). The sample in question was cultured PBMCs, obtained from culture after CMV antigen stimulation. CDR3 coding DNA: TGTGCCAGCAGCCAAAGGGGACTCCCGAACACTGAAGCTTTCTTT. It translates to CASSQRGLPNTEAFF.